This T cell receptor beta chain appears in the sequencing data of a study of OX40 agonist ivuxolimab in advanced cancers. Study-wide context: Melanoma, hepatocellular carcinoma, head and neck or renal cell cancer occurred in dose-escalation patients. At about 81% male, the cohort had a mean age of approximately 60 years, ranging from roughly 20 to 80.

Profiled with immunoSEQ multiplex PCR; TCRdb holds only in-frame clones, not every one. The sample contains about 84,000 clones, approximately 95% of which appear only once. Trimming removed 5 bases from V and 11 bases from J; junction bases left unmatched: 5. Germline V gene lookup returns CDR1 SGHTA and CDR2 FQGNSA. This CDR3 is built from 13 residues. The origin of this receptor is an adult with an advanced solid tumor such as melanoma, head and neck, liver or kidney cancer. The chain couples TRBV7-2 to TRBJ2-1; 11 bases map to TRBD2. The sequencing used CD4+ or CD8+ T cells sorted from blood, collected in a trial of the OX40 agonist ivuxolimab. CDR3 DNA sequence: TGTGCCAGCAGCCTGGGACTAGCGGACCAGCAGTTCTTC. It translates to CASSLGLADQQFF.